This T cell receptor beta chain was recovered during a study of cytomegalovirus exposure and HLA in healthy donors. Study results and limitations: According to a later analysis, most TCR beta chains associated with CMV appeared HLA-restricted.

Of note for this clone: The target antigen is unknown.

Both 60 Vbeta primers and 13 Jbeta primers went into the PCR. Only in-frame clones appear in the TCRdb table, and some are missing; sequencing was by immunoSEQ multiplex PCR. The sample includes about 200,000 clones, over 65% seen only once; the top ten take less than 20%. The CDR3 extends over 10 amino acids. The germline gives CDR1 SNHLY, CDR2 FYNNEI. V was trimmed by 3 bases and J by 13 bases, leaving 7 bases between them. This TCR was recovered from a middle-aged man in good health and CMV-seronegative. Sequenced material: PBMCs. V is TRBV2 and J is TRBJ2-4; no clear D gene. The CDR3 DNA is TGTGCCAGCAGTGATTTGGCCCAGTACTTC. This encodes CASSDLAQYF.